This T cell receptor beta chain stems from a study of early T cells in non-severe SARS-CoV-2 infection. Study at large: With bulk RNA from unsorted whole blood as input, sequencing yielded unpaired chains. Study-level points and caveats: There was a bias toward anti-spike CD8 responses in VDJdb matching, which missed private and CD4 specificities.

The CDR3 is 12 amino acids. Germline-derived CDR1 and CDR2 are MNHEY and SMNVEV (reference sequence). Trimming left V 3 bases short and J 8 bases short, with 8 bases between. Each cDNA molecule carried a unique molecular identifier. One entry per CDR3 protein, called by TCRdb with MiXCR from the 5' RACE reads. Among over 95,000 distinct CDR3 sequences listed, around 17% were seen once. This clonotype was seen at least ten times. Its antigen is currently unknown. The source material was whole blood. This TCR was recovered from an adult who was a healthcare worker with PCR-confirmed SARS-CoV-2 infection or an uninfected control (not recorded which). The V and J genes are TRBV27 and TRBJ2-1, with D perhaps assigned TRBD1 or TRBD2 (6 bases each). Written as DNA, the CDR3 is TGTGCCAGCAGTTTGAGGGGGGATGAGCAGTTCTTC. The encoded protein is CASSLRGDEQFF.